The clone carrying this T cell receptor (beta chain) was detected ten times or more. Its antigen is currently unknown. This sample was included in a study of neurological immune-mediated disorders. Stated time point: longitudinal time-point 1 (baseline). Where libraries were unsorted, they were derived from 2 million PBMCs stored at -80 degrees C. General study findings and limits: CDR3 amino acid sequences of expanded clones were not shared across subjects, a result suggesting private repertoires in all groups.

The cDNA was synthesized by 5'RACE incorporating 10-nucleotide random UMIs. Per sequencing run, 15-18 subjects together gave over 170 million TCR-beta sequences. TCRdb passed the 5' RACE reads through MiXCR, listing each CDR3 protein once. The sample has tens of thousands of distinct CDR3 sequences, roughly an eighth seen once. This TCR was recovered from a female donor with HTLV-1-associated myelopathy (HAM/TSP). Sequencing input: PBMCs.

CDR3 nucleotide sequence: TGTGCCAGCAGTTTGAGCCGGGACTCCTATAATTCACCCCTCCACTTT. Its translation: CASSLSRDSYNSPLHF. The chain has TRBV12-3 or TRBV12-4 and TRBJ1-6; the D is unclear. V gave up 3 bases and J gave up 0 bases, with 9 bases separating them. CDR3 size: 16 residues.